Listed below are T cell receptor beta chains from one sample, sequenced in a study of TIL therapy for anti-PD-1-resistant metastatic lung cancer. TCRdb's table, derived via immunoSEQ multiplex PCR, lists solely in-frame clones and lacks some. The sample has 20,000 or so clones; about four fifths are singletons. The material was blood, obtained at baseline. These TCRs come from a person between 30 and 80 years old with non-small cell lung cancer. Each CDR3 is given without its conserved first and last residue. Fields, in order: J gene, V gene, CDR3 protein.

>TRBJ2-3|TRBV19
ASSAGTGSPGPKDTQY
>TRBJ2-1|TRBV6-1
ASSGGLAGGINEQF
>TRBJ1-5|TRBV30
AWSRENGNQPQH
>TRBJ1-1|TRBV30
AWSGLQGMNTEAF
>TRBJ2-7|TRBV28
ASQDRASYEQY
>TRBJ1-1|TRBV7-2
ASSLGQGAVDTEAF
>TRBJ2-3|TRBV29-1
SPSAGSGTQY
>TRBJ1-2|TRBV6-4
ASSELGQGDFNGYT
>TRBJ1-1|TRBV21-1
ASSKAATGNGREAF
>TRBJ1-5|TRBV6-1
ASSRGGQPQH
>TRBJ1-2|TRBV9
ASSKSDRVGYGYT
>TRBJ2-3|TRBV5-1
ASSSGSTDTQY
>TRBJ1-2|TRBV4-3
ASSPSQGPSGYT
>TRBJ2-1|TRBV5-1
ASSWTSGVSNEQF
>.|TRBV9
ASSVGEGFYEQY
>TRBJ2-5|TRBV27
ASRPLDGGIQETQY
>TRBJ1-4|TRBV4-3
ASSRQGEAYEKLF
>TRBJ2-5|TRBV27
ASSLRGGGPTQETQY
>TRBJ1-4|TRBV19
ASSIRRGATNEKLF
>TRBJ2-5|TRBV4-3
ASSQANGRGETQY
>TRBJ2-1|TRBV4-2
ASSYEGGSYNEQF
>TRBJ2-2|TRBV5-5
ASSLVVGIGIGELF
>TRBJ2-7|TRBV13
ASSLGLPKGLAAYEQY
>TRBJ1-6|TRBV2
ASSDREDSPLH
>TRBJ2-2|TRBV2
ASSESRSGELF
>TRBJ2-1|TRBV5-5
ASSLGQGYNEQF
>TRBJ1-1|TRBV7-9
ASSRSQLLNTEAF
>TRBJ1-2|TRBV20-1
SARQGSGYT
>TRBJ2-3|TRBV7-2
ASSLVAHTDTQY
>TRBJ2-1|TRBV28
ASSSPRLAGGTSEQF
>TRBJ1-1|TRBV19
ASSMRRVMNTEAF
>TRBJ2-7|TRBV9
ASSVGVNSYEQY
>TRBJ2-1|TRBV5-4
ASSLGTSGGYNEQF
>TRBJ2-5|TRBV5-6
ASILAGPQETQY
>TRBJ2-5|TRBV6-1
ASTPDSLQETQY
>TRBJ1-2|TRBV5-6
ASSFRDRGFSGYT
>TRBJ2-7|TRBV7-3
ASSLTWGPSSYEQY
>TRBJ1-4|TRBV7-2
ASSPGGGVEKLF
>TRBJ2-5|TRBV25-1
ASSIPDRGEETQY
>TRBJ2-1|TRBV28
ASRGQGIGEQF
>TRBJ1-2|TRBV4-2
ASSQDRWDGNNYGYT
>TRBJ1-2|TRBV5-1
ASRQTVDYGYT
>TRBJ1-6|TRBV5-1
ASSWDRGNSPLH
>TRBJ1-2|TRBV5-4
ASSIKQGGGYT
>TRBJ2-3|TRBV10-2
ASSELSPGLAGPDTQY
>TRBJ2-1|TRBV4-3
ASSLGGKSPRSPYNEQF
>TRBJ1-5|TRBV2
ASSRTGRNQPQH
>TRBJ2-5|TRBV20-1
SVGRETQY
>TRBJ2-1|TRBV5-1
ASSPGVASYLINEQF
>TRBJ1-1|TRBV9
ASSVVGQNTEAF
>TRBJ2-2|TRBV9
ASSVPAGRATGELF
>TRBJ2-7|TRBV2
ASIADRAQNYEQY
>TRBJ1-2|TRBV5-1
ASSSGTGEDGYT